The 9 T cell receptor beta chains listed next were all sequenced from one sample in a study of vaccination and CD4 T cells after COVID-19. Antigen specificity for these receptors is unknown. The treatment is: approximately nine-day PBMC culture with coronavirus spike peptide pools or control peptides (ViraFEST assay). The Oncomine TCR Beta short-read assay sequenced DNA from cultured CD4+ T cells. TCRdb processed the PCR reads anew with MiXCR; each CDR3 protein has one entry. The sample includes over 9,000 distinct CDR3 sequences, roughly 64% of them seen just once. What was sequenced was CD4+ T cells from blood, cultured in vitro. The source is a human donor who had recovered from COVID-19.

J is TRBJ2-1 and V is TRBV2, with 9 bases fitting TRBD1. CDR3 size: 17 residues. The J segment lost 4 bases and the V segment lost 10 bases, leaving 17 bases of the junction unmatched. Germline V gives CDR1 SNHLY, CDR2 FYNNEI. CDR3 coding DNA: TGTGCCACGTCACACGGGGTCGGGACAGGGAATTACAATGAGCAGTTCTTC. Translating it yields CATSHGVGTGNYNEQFF.

The chain carries TRBV11-3 and TRBJ2-3, with 7 bases that match TRBD1. This CDR3 has 15 amino acids. Germline CDR1 and CDR2: SGHNT and YENEEA. The trim removed 6 bases at V and 2 bases at J, leaving 8 bases unmatched. CDR3 in amino acids: CASSRSGGFTDTQYF. CDR3 DNA: TGTGCCAGCAGTAGATCAGGGGGTTTCACAGATACGCAGTATTTT. The full variable domain, completed using reference TRBV11-3 and TRBJ2-3, is EAGVVQSPRYKIIEKKQPVAFWCNPISGHNTLYWYLQNLGQGPELLIRYENEEAVDDSQLPKDRFSAERLKGVDSTLKIQPAELGDSAVYLCASSRSGGFTDTQYFGPGTRLTVL.

This chain links TRBV20-1 with TRBJ1-6, with TRBD1 as a possible D gene (6 bases). Germline values: CDR1 DFQATT, CDR2 SNEGSKA (reference sequence). This CDR3 is built from 17 residues. V was clipped by 2 bases and J by 3 bases, with 17 bases between them. CDR3 amino acids: CSARLTGINLYNSPLHF. The CDR3 DNA is TGCAGTGCTAGACTAACAGGGATCAATCTCTATAATTCACCCCTCCACTTT.

The V gene is TRBV29-1, the J gene TRBJ1-1, with D maybe TRBD1 (6 bases). Trimming removed 7 bases from V and 1 base from J, with 13 bases in between. Germline V gives CDR1 SQVTM, CDR2 ANQGSEA. The CDR3 runs to 13 residues. CDR3 in DNA: TGCAGCGGACAGGCCTTCCGGAACACTGAAGCTTTCTTT. Its protein product is CSGQAFRNTEAFF.

The V call is TRBV20-1, the J call TRBJ1-5; D unresolved. Trimming shortened V by 1 base and J by 4 bases, and 14 bases separated the two germline ends. The germline gives CDR1 DFQATT, CDR2 SNEGSKA (reference sequence). CDR3 length: 15 amino acids. CDR3 protein: CSARVTTLGNQPQHF. CDR3 nucleotide sequence: TGCAGTGCTAGAGTTACCACCCTGGGGAATCAGCCCCAGCATTTT.

V is TRBV7-8 and J is TRBJ2-2; D gene uncertain. Trimming removed 5 bases at V and 0 bases at J, with 13 bases between. The CDR3 is 16 amino acids. CDR1 and CDR2 (germline): SGHVS, FQNEAQ. CDR3 DNA sequence: TGTGCCAGCAGCCCGCGACACACCACGAACACCGGGGAGCTGTTTTTT. It is translated as CASSPRHTTNTGELFF.

The genes are TRBV20-1 and TRBJ2-7; no definite D call. The germline gives CDR1 DFQATT, CDR2 SNEGSKA (reference sequence). This CDR3 is 10 amino acids long. Trimming cost V 5 bases and J 6 bases, with 8 bases left between them. For the CDR3, the DNA is TGCAGTGCTTCCTCAGGCGAGCAGTACTTC. Its protein product is CSASSGEQYF.

This rearrangement joins TRBV5-4 to TRBJ2-1; 12 bases agree with TRBD2. There are 16 residues in the CDR3. V lost 4 bases, J lost 1 base, and 3 bases stayed unmatched. Germline assignment: CDR1 SGHNT and CDR2 YYREEE (reference sequence). For the CDR3, the DNA is TGTGCCAGCAGCCCTAGCGGGGGGGGATCCTACAATGAGCAGTTCTTC. Protein: CASSPSGGGSYNEQFF. Supplemented by reference TRBV5-4 and TRBJ2-1, the full variable domain reads ETGVTQSPTHLIKTRGQQVTLRCSSQSGHNTVSWYQQALGQGPQFIFQYYREEENGRGNFPPRFSGLQFPNYSSELNVNALELDDSALYLCASSPSGGGSYNEQFFGPGTRLTVL.

A few counts support this clonotype. The chain employs TRBV7-9 and TRBJ2-3, with D unresolved. From germline, CDR1 is SEHNR and CDR2 FQNEAQ (reference sequence). V was pared by 5 bases and J by 3 bases, with 18 bases between. This CDR3 has 16 amino acids. Written as DNA, the CDR3 is TGTGCCAGCAGCCCCAAGATCCGTGAGGATACAGATACGCAGTATTTT. Amino acids: CASSPKIREDTDTQYF.